Following are 26 T cell receptor beta chains from one sample sequenced in a study of T cells in Graves' hyperthyroidism and ophthalmopathy. RNA transcripts provided the source from which TCR beta CDR3 regions were amplified. First-round RT-PCR targeting the TCR CDR3 was performed with the HTBI primer set. TCRdb processed the multiplex PCR reads anew with MiXCR; each CDR3 protein has one entry. Here the sample spans about 590,000 distinct CDR3 sequences, 15% to 19% being singletons. The specimen was blood. Every receptor here comes from a woman under 40 with Graves' hyperthyroidism.

This clonotype has a single count. The genes are TRBV10-2 and TRBJ1-3; no definite D call. Trimming took 2 bases from V and 0 from J, leaving 11 bases between them. The germline CDR1 and CDR2 sequences are WSHSY and SAAADI. This CDR3 is 16 amino acids long. CDR3 residues: CASSEGQLYSGNTIYF. Here the CDR3 DNA reads TGCGCCAGCAGTGAGGGGCAGCTCTACTCTGGAAACACCATATATTTT.

The sample holds a few counts of this clonotype. The rearrangement uses TRBV19 and TRBJ1-1; 11 bases are shared with TRBD1. The V segment lost 10 bases and the J segment 5 bases; nucleotides outside the gene matches: 6. The length of the CDR3 is 13 residues. Germline CDR1 reads LNHDA; CDR2 reads SQIVND (reference sequence). The CDR3 loop is CATAGQGGTEAFF. In DNA, the CDR3 is TGTGCCACCGCGGGACAGGGGGGAACTGAAGCTTTCTTT.

This clonotype was counted a few times. The chain combines TRBV29-1 with TRBJ2-5; TRBD1 agrees at 7 bases. Trimming at V came to 6 bases and at J to 5 bases, leaving 6 bases not matched to a gene. Germline V gene sequence: CDR1 SQVTM, CDR2 ANQGSEA. CDR3 size: 12 residues. The CDR3 loop is CSVGTAGETQYF. CDR3 nucleotide sequence: TGCAGCGTCGGGACAGCTGGGGAGACCCAGTACTTC.

There are a few counts of this clonotype. The J gene is TRBJ2-3, the V gene TRBV20-1; 11 nucleotides agree with TRBD2. This CDR3 is built from 17 residues. Unmatched junction bases numbered 6, after V lost 1 base and J lost 0 bases. Germline assignment: CDR1 DFQATT and CDR2 SNEGSKA (reference sequence). The CDR3 reads CSARVKRLAGSTDTQYF. The CDR3 DNA reads as TGCAGTGCTAGAGTCAAGAGACTAGCGGGAAGCACAGATACGCAGTATTTT.

This clonotype was seen once. The chain employs TRBV15 and TRBJ2-5; D gene uncertain. This CDR3 has 16 residues. CDR1 LNHNV and CDR2 YYDKDF come from the germline V gene (reference sequence). V was clipped by 1 base and J by 5 bases, with 17 bases between them. The CDR3 region is CATSRARASGRETQYF. The CDR3 coding sequence is TGTGCCACCAGCAGAGCTCGGGCCTCGGGTCGGGAGACCCAGTACTTC.

This clonotype was counted ten times or more. J is TRBJ1-1 and V is TRBV6-1, with a possible D match to TRBD1 (5 bases). With 1 base removed from V and 4 bases from J, the gap between germline ends came to 13 bases. The length of the CDR3 is 15 residues. Germline V gene sequence: CDR1 MNHNS, CDR2 SASEGT. The CDR3 sequence: CASSEVTAMSTEAFF. In DNA, the CDR3 is TGTGCCAGCAGTGAAGTGACAGCCATGAGCACTGAAGCTTTCTTT.

The chain is built from TRBV19 and TRBJ2-1; D gene uncertain. CDR1 LNHDA and CDR2 SQIVND come from the germline V gene (reference sequence). Between the trimmed V and J ends, which lost 3 bases and 15 bases, there was a span of 12 bases. This CDR3 contains 11 residues. The CDR3 sequence is CASSMGLVWFF. DNA of the CDR3: TGTGCCAGTAGTATGGGGTTGGTATGGTTCTTC.

This clonotype was observed at least ten times. The rearrangement uses TRBV6-1 and TRBJ2-1, with 14 bases fitting TRBD2. The CDR3 runs to 19 residues. Losses at the gene ends were 5 bases for V and 1 base for J; bases not matched to a gene: 10. The germline gives CDR1 MNHNS, CDR2 SASEGT. CDR3 loop: CASSPIGTSGSLSYNEQFF. CDR3 bases: TGTGCCAGCAGTCCAATCGGGACTAGCGGGAGCCTGTCCTACAATGAGCAGTTCTTC.

This clonotype was found many times. For the CDR3, the DNA is TGTGCCAGCAGGGGGCTAGCGGGAGCATTATACTACGAGCAGTACTTC. This sequence encodes CASRGLAGALYYEQYF. The V call is TRBV27, the J call TRBJ2-7; 10 positions match TRBD2. From germline, CDR1 is MNHEY and CDR2 SMNVEV (reference sequence). The CDR3 totals 16 residues. The V and J ends lost 6 bases and 3 bases, in that order; junction bases with no gene match: 11.

This clonotype was found many times. This rearrangement joins TRBV28 to TRBJ2-1, with 8 nucleotides matching TRBD2. With V trimmed by 3 bases and J by 3 bases, 19 bases remained unmatched. This CDR3 comprises 20 residues. Germline V gene lookup returns CDR1 MDHEN and CDR2 SYDVKM. The CDR3 DNA reads TGTGCCAGCAGTTTTTTAATCCCGTTTGAGCGGGAGCAATACTACAATGAGCAGTTCTTC. It codes for CASSFLIPFEREQYYNEQFF. Full variable domain (outside the CDR3, taken from reference TRBV28 and TRBJ2-1): DVKVTQSSRYLVKRTGEKVFLECVQDMDHENMFWYRQDPGLGLRLIYFSYDVKMKEKGDIPEGYSVSREKKERFSLILESASTNQTSMYLCASSFLIPFEREQYYNEQFFGPGTRLTVL.

This clonotype was picked up many times. This chain joins TRBV28 and TRBJ1-5; the match to TRBD1 covers 8 bases. Germline V lookup: CDR1 MDHEN, CDR2 SYDVKM. The CDR3 is 15 residues long. V was clipped by 6 bases and J by 2 bases; unmatched bases: 6. The chain's CDR3 is CASRPQGARNQPQHF. Written as DNA, the CDR3 is TGTGCCAGCAGGCCTCAGGGGGCCCGCAATCAGCCCCAGCATTTT.

This clonotype was counted only a few times. The rearrangement links TRBV7-9 to TRBJ1-1; D may be TRBD1 (5 bases). The CDR3 loop spans 14 amino acids. Germline lookup yields CDR1 SEHNR and CDR2 FQNEAQ (reference sequence). V was pared by 1 base and J by 5 bases, with 11 bases between. This CDR3 reads CASSLGARETEAFF. CDR3 DNA sequence: TGTGCCAGCAGCTTAGGGGCCAGGGAAACTGAAGCTTTCTTT.

This clonotype was recorded a few times. The rearrangement joins TRBV19 to TRBJ2-2; no clear D gene. V was shortened by 0 bases and J by 1 base, with 6 bases between the two germline ends. The CDR3 is 15 amino acids. The germline gives CDR1 LNHDA, CDR2 SQIVND (reference sequence). This CDR3 is CASSIDNRNTGELFF. DNA of the CDR3: TGTGCCAGTAGTATAGACAACAGGAACACCGGGGAGCTGTTTTTT.

In its sample, this clonotype was seen a few times. V is TRBV9 and J is TRBJ2-7; no clear D gene. Germline CDR1 and CDR2: SGDLS and YYNGEE. V lost 0 bases to trimming and J lost 5 bases, with 9 bases between them. The CDR3 sequence is 13 residues long. CDR3 in DNA: TGTGCCAGCAGCGTAGATGGGTTGCACGAGCAGTACTTC. This codes for CASSVDGLHEQYF.

This clonotype occurred many times. V and J are TRBV18 and TRBJ1-1; D uncertain. From germline, CDR1 is KGHSH and CDR2 LQKENI. V gave up 5 bases and J gave up 5 bases, with 9 bases separating them. This CDR3 region has 12 residues. CDR3 coding DNA: TGTGCCAGCTCATCCGCGGGGACTGAAGCTTTCTTT. Translated: CASSSAGTEAFF.

With regard to this clonotype: This may be a read error, as it is one base from a much larger clone. This chain links TRBV20-1 with TRBJ2-7; TRBD2 aligns across 8 bases. Germline lookup yields CDR1 DFQATT and CDR2 SNEGSKA (reference sequence). This CDR3 has 16 amino acids. V lost 0 bases to trimming and J lost 3 bases; unmatched junction nucleotides: 10. Here the CDR3 reads CSARDRLSGKIYEQYF. The CDR3 DNA reads as TGCAGTGCTAGAGATCGTCTTAGCGGGAAGATCTACGAGCAGTACTTC.

The chain couples TRBV19 to TRBJ2-1; D is perhaps TRBD1 (5 bases). Per germline, CDR1 LNHDA and CDR2 SQIVND (reference sequence). The CDR3 consists of 15 residues. V was pared by 1 base and J by 4 bases, with 11 bases between. In DNA form, the CDR3 reads TGTGCCAGTAGTATAGGTTCAGGACAATACAATGAGCAGTTCTTC. The encoded protein is CASSIGSGQYNEQFF. The full variable domain, its missing parts supplied by reference TRBV19 and TRBJ2-1, is DGGITQSPKYLFRKEGQNVTLSCEQNLNHDAMYWYRQDPGQGLRLIYYSQIVNDFQKGDIAEGYSVSREKKESFPLTVTSAQKNPTAFYLCASSIGSGQYNEQFFGPGTRLTVL.

This clonotype has only a few counts. This rearrangement joins TRBV7-9 to TRBJ1-1; 8 bases are shared with TRBD1. The CDR3 is made up of 17 amino acids. From germline, CDR1 is SEHNR and CDR2 FQNEAQ (reference sequence). After removal of 5 bases from V and 2 bases from J, the junction contained 13 bases not matched to a gene. CDR3 bases: TGTGCCAGCAGCGTATCAGGGGGCCTGGGGATAAACACTGAAGCTTTCTTT. This gives the protein CASSVSGGLGINTEAFF.

The chain is built from TRBV28 and TRBJ2-2; TRBD2 matches at 11 bases. CDR3 size: 15 residues. With 4 bases clipped from V and 11 bases from J, the junction kept 9 bases outside the gene matches. From germline, CDR1 is MDHEN and CDR2 SYDVKM. CDR3 loop: CASSSQGLAEPELFF. The CDR3 coding sequence is TGTGCCAGCAGTTCCCAGGGACTAGCGGAACCAGAGCTGTTTTTT.

This clonotype was counted many times. The V and J genes are TRBV5-1 and TRBJ2-7; TRBD2 aligns across 7 bases. The ends lost 4 bases at V and 0 bases at J; junction bases unmatched: 1. The CDR3 is 13 amino acids. From germline, CDR1 is SGHRS and CDR2 YFSETQ. The CDR3 DNA sequence: TGCGCCAGCAGCCGGGACTACTCCTACGAGCAGTACTTC. It codes for CASSRDYSYEQYF.

The chain links TRBV27 to TRBJ1-1; D not certain. Trimming shortened V by 7 bases and J by 4 bases, and 7 bases separated the two germline ends. CDR1 is MNHEY, CDR2 SMNVEV, per germline (reference sequence). This CDR3 is 11 amino acids long. This CDR3 is CASTWGTEAFF. The CDR3 DNA sequence: TGTGCCAGCACATGGGGCACTGAAGCTTTCTTT.

In this sample, this clonotype turned up many times. The chain links TRBV7-2 to TRBJ2-7, with D uncertain. The CDR3 consists of 16 residues. Trimming took off 1 base at V and 2 bases at J, with 15 bases between the two ends. CDR1 and CDR2 (germline): SGHTA, FQGNSA. The CDR3 loop is CASSLEGGVSTYEQYF. In DNA, the CDR3 is TGTGCCAGCAGCTTAGAAGGTGGGGTGAGCACCTACGAGCAGTACTTC.

This clonotype was recorded at least ten times. This rearrangement joins TRBV27 to TRBJ1-2, with D unresolved. This CDR3 is built from 12 residues. Germline CDR1 is MNHEY and CDR2 is SMNVEV (reference sequence). The V and J ends lost 5 bases and 1 base respectively, with 5 bases between them. Written as DNA, the CDR3 is TGTGCCAGCAGTGACAATAACTATGGCTACACCTTC. Amino acids: CASSDNNYGYTF.

V gene TRBV7-9 combines with J gene TRBJ2-2; 7 bases agree with TRBD1. This CDR3 is built from 14 residues. Germline V gene lookup returns CDR1 SEHNR and CDR2 FQNEAQ (reference sequence). V was pared by 3 bases and J by 8 bases, with 6 bases of the junction left unmatched. The CDR3 bases are TGTGCCAGCAGCTTCGGACAGGCGCGAGGGGAGCTGTTTTTT. Its protein product is CASSFGQARGELFF.

The chain employs TRBV6-1 and TRBJ2-7, with 9 bases aligning to TRBD1. Germline lookup yields CDR1 MNHNS and CDR2 SASEGT. J was trimmed by 3 bases and V by 1 base; bases with no gene match: 7. This CDR3 is built from 16 residues. The CDR3 is CASSEVGTGFGYEQYF. The CDR3 DNA is TGTGCCAGCAGTGAAGTGGGGACAGGGTTTGGCTACGAGCAGTACTTC.

Points on this clonotype: Being one base from a much bigger clone, this may be a read error. The chain couples TRBV2 to TRBJ2-3, with TRBD2 matching 11 bases. The CDR3 extends over 17 amino acids. The germline V gene has CDR1 SNHLY and CDR2 FYNNEI. CDR3 residues: CVSKDRLAGRSTDTQYF. CDR3 nucleotide sequence: TGTGTCAGCAAAGATCGACTAGCGGGACGGAGCACAGATACGCAGTATTTT.